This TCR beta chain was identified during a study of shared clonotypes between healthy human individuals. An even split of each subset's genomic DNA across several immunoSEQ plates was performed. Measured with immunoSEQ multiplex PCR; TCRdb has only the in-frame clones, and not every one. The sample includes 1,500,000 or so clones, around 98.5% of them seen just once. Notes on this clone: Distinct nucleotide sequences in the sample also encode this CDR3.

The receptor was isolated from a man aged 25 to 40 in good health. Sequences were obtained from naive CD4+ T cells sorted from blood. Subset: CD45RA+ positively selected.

The CDR3 DNA reads TGTGCCAGCAGTGGGTTAGCGGGAGTAGGGGAGCAGTACTTC. It codes for CASSGLAGVGEQYF. The rearrangement uses TRBV6-1 and TRBJ2-7; TRBD2 agrees at 9 bases. V lost 4 bases and J lost 7; bases outside the gene matches: 8. The CDR3 extends over 14 amino acids. Germline V CDR1 and CDR2: MNHNS, SASEGT.